These 7 T cell receptor beta chains were sequenced from one sample in a study of cytomegalovirus exposure and HLA in healthy donors. Primers for the PCR totalled 60 Vbeta and 13 Jbeta. Here immunoSEQ multiplex PCR was the method, and the copy in TCRdb shows in-frame clones only, minus some. The table records about 180,000 clones, around three quarters of them present only once. Sequenced material: PBMCs. The receptors stem from a woman aged 25 to 39 in good health and CMV-seropositive.

The chain couples TRBV5-4 to TRBJ2-5; TRBD1 matches 8 bases. With V trimmed by 0 bases and J by 3 bases, 7 bases remained unmatched. This CDR3 contains 16 residues. Per the germline V gene, CDR1 is SGHNT and CDR2 is YYREEE (reference sequence). DNA for the CDR3: TGTGCCAGCAGCTTGGCCGGACAGGGATCGAAAGAGACCCAGTACTTC. This translates into CASSLAGQGSKETQYF.

This clone came up a few times. V gene TRBV6-5 combines with J gene TRBJ1-4, with a tentative D call TRBD1 (5 bases). This CDR3 spans 15 amino acids. CDR1 and CDR2 from the germline V gene are MNHEY and SVGAGI. The ends were cut back, 0 bases at V and 0 bases at J, with 5 bases in the middle. This CDR3 reads CASSYSGATNEKLFF. The CDR3 DNA is TGTGCCAGCAGTTACTCAGGGGCAACTAATGAAAAACTGTTTTTT.

The chain carries TRBV4-2 and TRBJ2-3; TRBD2 is a possible D gene (7 bases). The CDR3 runs to 17 residues. Trimming shortened V by 0 bases and J by 3 bases, and 16 bases separated the two germline ends. Germline V gives CDR1 LGHNA, CDR2 YNFKEQ. CDR3 sequence: CASSQEMGGGRTDTQYF. The DNA for the CDR3 is TGTGCCAGCAGCCAAGAAATGGGGGGGGGCAGGACAGATACGCAGTATTTT.

The rearrangement joins TRBV9 to TRBJ2-2; 11 positions match TRBD2. The germline V gene has CDR1 SGDLS and CDR2 YYNGEE. V trimming: 2 bases; J trimming: 1 base; junction bases outside the gene matches: 7. This CDR3 region has 18 residues. The CDR3 loop reads CASSVLAGGLMNTGELFF. CDR3 bases: TGTGCCAGCAGCGTCCTAGCGGGGGGCCTCATGAACACCGGGGAGCTGTTTTTT. Drawing the rest from reference TRBV9 and TRBJ2-2, the complete variable domain is DSGVTQTPKHLITATGQRVTLRCSPRSGDLSVYWYQQSLDQGLQFLIQYYNGEERAKGNILERFSAQQFPDLHSELNLSSLELGDSALYFCASSVLAGGLMNTGELFFGEGSRLTVL.

The table lists this clone with a few counts. The gene calls are TRBV5-8 and TRBJ1-2; D ambiguous. This CDR3 contains 13 residues. V lost 5 bases and J 4 bases, leaving 12 bases between the germline ends. CDR1 is SGHTS, CDR2 YDEGEE, per germline. This chain's CDR3 is CASSLGNLYGYTF. CDR3 bases: TGTGCCAGCAGTCTCGGGAATCTCTATGGCTACACCTTC.

The rearrangement uses TRBV10-2 and TRBJ1-5; 7 positions agree with TRBD1. The V gene's germline CDR1 is WSHSY and CDR2 SAAADI. With V trimmed by 6 bases and J by 2 bases, 13 bases remained unmatched. This CDR3 has 17 residues. The chain's CDR3 is CASRATSQGFRNQPQHF. CDR3 nucleotide sequence: TGCGCCAGCAGGGCGACCTCACAGGGGTTTCGCAATCAGCCCCAGCATTTT.

This rearrangement joins TRBV6-1 to TRBJ2-5; D might be TRBD1 (6 bases). CDR1 is MNHNS, CDR2 SASEGT, per germline. The ends were cut back, 0 bases at V and 7 bases at J, with 18 bases in the middle. The CDR3 spans 16 residues. As DNA, the CDR3 is TGTGCCAGCAGTGAAGCCCGTACAGGGTTCGAGGGGACCCAGTACTTC. This gives the protein CASSEARTGFEGTQYF.